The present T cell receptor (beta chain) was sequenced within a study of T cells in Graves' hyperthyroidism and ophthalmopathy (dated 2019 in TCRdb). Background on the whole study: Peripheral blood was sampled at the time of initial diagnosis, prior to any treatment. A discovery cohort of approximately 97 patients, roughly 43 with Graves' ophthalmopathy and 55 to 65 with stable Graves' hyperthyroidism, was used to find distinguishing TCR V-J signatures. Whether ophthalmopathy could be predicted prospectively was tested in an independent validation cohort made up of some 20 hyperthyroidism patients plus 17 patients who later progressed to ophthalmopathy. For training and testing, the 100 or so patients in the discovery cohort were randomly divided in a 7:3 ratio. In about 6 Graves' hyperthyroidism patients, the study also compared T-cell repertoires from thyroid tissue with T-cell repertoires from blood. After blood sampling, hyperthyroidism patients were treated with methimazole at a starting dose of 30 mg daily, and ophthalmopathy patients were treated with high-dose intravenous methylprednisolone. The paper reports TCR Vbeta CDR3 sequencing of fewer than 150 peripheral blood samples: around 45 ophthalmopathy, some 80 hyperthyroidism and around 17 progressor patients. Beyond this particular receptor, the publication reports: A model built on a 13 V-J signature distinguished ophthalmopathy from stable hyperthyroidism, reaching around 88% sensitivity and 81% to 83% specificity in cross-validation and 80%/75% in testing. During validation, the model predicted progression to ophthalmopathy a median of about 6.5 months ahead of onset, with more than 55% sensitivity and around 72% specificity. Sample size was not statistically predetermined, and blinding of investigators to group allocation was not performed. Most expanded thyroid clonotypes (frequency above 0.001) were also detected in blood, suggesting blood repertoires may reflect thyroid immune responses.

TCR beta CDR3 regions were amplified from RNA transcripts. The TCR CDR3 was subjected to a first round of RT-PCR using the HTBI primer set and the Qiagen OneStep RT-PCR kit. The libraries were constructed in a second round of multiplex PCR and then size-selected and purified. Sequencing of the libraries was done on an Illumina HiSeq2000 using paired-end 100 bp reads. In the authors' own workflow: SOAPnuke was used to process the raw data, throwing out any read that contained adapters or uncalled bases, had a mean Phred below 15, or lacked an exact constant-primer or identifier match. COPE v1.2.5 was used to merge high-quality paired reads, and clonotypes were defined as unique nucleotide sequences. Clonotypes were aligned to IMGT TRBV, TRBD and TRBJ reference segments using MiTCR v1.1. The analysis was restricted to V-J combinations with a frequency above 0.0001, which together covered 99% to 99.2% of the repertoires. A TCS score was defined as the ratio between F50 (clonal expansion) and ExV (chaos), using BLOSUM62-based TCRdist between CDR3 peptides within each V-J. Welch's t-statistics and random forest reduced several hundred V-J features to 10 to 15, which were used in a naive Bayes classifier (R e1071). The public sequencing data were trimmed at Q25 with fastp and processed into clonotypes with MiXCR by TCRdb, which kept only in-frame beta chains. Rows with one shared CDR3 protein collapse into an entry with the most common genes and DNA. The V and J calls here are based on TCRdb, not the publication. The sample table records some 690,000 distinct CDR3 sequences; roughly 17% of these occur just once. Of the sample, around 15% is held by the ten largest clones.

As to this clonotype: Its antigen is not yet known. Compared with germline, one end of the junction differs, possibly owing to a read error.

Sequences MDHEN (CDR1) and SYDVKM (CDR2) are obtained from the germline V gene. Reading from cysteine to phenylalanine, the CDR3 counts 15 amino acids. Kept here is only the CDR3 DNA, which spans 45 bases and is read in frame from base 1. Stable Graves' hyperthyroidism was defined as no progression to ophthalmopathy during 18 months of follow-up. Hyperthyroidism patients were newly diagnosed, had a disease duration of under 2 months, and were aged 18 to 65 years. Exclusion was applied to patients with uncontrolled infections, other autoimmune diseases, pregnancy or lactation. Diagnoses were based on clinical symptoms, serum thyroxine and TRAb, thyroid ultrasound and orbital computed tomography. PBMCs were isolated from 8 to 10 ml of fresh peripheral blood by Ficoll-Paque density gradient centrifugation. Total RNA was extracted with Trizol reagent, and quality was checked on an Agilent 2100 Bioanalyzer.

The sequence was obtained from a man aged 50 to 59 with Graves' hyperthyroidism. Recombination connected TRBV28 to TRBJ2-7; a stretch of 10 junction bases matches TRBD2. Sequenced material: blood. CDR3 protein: CASNSWTSGSYGQYF. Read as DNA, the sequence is TGTGCCAGCAATTCATGGACTAGCGGTTCCTACGGGCAGTACTTC.